The sample holds many counts of the clone carrying this TCR beta chain. The CDR3 loop spans 16 amino acids. J gave up 3 bases and V 7 bases, and 10 bases lay outside the gene matches. Unique molecular identifiers were incorporated into the prepared TCRbeta library. TCRdb re-called the PCR reads with MiXCR, one entry per CDR3 protein. The repertoire includes approximately 91,000 distinct CDR3 sequences, 7% to 10% of them detected once, and approximately 7.2% sits in the top ten. These data come from a study of T-cell reconstitution after alpha-beta-depleted transplantation in children. The sample consisted of PBMCs from the stem cell graft donor, taken from the stem cell graft. The receptor's source is a human donor who donated a stem cell graft to a child with congenital amegakaryocytic thrombocytopenia. The rearrangement joins TRBV12-3 or TRBV12-4 to TRBJ2-1; 9 bases are shared with TRBD1. The CDR3 DNA reads as TGTGCCAGCAAGCGGGCGGGGGACAGGGACTACAATGAGCAGTTCTTC. It is translated as CASKRAGDRDYNEQFF.